Listed below are T cell receptor beta chains from one sample, sequenced in a study of blood T cell repertoires in COVID-19. Clones were sequenced by immunoSEQ multiplex PCR, and TCRdb holds only the in-frame ones, with some missing. The data hold around 300,000 clones, with approximately 88% observed a single time. Sequences were obtained from PBMCs or T cells enriched from blood (not recorded which). Receptors originate from a man aged 30-40 years who had recovered from COVID-19. CDR3s include the opening cysteine and the closing phenylalanine or tryptophan. A D gene is named only where the DNA matches it firmly. Some rows have no size entry. The others give once, few or many, or a class for an expanded clone.

j_call: TRBJ2-3; d_call: TRBD1; v_call: TRBV28; clone_size: .; cdr3_nt: TGTGCCAGCAGTTTAGTGGGACAGGGGGCCGCTAGCACAGATACGCAGTATTTT; cdr3_aa: CASSLVGQGAASTDTQYF
j_call: TRBJ1-3; d_call: .; v_call: TRBV9; clone_size: .; cdr3_nt: TGTGCCAGCAGCGTAGGGGACACTGGAAACACCATATATTTT; cdr3_aa: CASSVGDTGNTIYF
j_call: TRBJ1-2; d_call: TRBD1; v_call: TRBV29-1; clone_size: .; cdr3_nt: TGCAGCGTTGACGGGACAGTTAAGGGCTACACCTTC; cdr3_aa: CSVDGTVKGYTF
j_call: TRBJ1-1; d_call: TRBD1; v_call: TRBV9; clone_size: .; cdr3_nt: TGTGCCAGCAGCGTAGGCGCGACAGGGGGGCCGAACACTGAAGCTTTCTTT; cdr3_aa: CASSVGATGGPNTEAFF
j_call: TRBJ2-5; d_call: TRBD1; v_call: TRBV5-8; clone_size: .; cdr3_nt: TGTGCCAGCAGCTTGACACTGACAGGGGGCGGAAAGACCCAGTACTTC; cdr3_aa: CASSLTLTGGGKTQYF
j_call: TRBJ2-3; d_call: .; v_call: TRBV19; clone_size: few; cdr3_nt: TGTGCCAGTAGTATACAGGGTTTCGATACGCAGTATTTT; cdr3_aa: CASSIQGFDTQYF
j_call: TRBJ2-3; d_call: .; v_call: TRBV19; clone_size: .; cdr3_nt: TGTGCCAGTAGTATCCCATATGACACTAGCACAGATACGCAGTATTTT; cdr3_aa: CASSIPYDTSTDTQYF
j_call: TRBJ1-1; d_call: .; v_call: TRBV19; clone_size: .; cdr3_nt: TGTGCCAGTAGGCGTACTGAAGCTTTCTTT; cdr3_aa: CASRRTEAFF
j_call: TRBJ2-3; d_call: TRBD2; v_call: TRBV7-3; clone_size: .; cdr3_nt: TGTGCCAGCAGCTTAATGAGCGGGGGGGCCACAGATACGCAGTATTTT; cdr3_aa: CASSLMSGGATDTQYF
j_call: TRBJ1-4; d_call: TRBD1; v_call: TRBV9; clone_size: .; cdr3_nt: TGTGCCAGCGACAGGGGTCGTGAAAAACTGTTTTTT; cdr3_aa: CASDRGREKLFF
j_call: TRBJ2-4; d_call: .; v_call: TRBV5-6; clone_size: once; cdr3_nt: TGTGCCAGCAGCTTGGATATGGAGAACATTCAGTACTTC; cdr3_aa: CASSLDMENIQYF
j_call: TRBJ1-1; d_call: .; v_call: TRBV29-1; clone_size: .; cdr3_nt: TGCAGCGTTGACATCACTGAAGCTTTCTTT; cdr3_aa: CSVDITEAFF
j_call: TRBJ1-2; d_call: .; v_call: TRBV30; clone_size: .; cdr3_nt: TGTGCCTGGAGTTACCGTGACAGGCCGAGGGGCTACACCTTC; cdr3_aa: CAWSYRDRPRGYTF
j_call: TRBJ2-3; d_call: TRBD1; v_call: TRBV19; clone_size: .; cdr3_nt: TGTGCCAGTAGTCTTTATCCTACAGGGGAAACGCAGTATTTT; cdr3_aa: CASSLYPTGETQYF
j_call: TRBJ1-3; d_call: TRBD1; v_call: TRBV15; clone_size: .; cdr3_nt: TGTGCCACCAGCGGCTCCGGGACAGGGGGCGACTCCTCTGGAAACACCATATATTTT; cdr3_aa: CATSGSGTGGDSSGNTIYF
j_call: TRBJ1-2; d_call: TRBD1; v_call: TRBV2; clone_size: .; cdr3_nt: TGTGCCAGCAGTCAGGGGGTAACTAACTATGGCTACACCTTC; cdr3_aa: CASSQGVTNYGYTF
j_call: TRBJ2-7; d_call: .; v_call: TRBV5-5; clone_size: .; cdr3_nt: TGTGCCAGCAGCTTGACAGGGAGCTCCTACGAGCAGTACTTC; cdr3_aa: CASSLTGSSYEQYF
j_call: TRBJ2-1; d_call: TRBD2; v_call: TRBV27; clone_size: once; cdr3_nt: TGTGCCAGCAGTCCCCCGGGACGACTGGCGGGGGGGCCGCATGAGCAGTTCTTC; cdr3_aa: CASSPPGRLAGGPHEQFF
j_call: TRBJ1-6; d_call: TRBD1; v_call: TRBV2; clone_size: .; cdr3_nt: TGTGCCAGCAGTGAACCGGTAACAGGGGCCTCTAGCTCCTATAATTCACCCCTCCACTTT; cdr3_aa: CASSEPVTGASSSYNSPLHF
j_call: TRBJ2-7; d_call: .; v_call: TRBV18; clone_size: .; cdr3_nt: TGTGCCAGCTCACCATCTATCCTTGGACAGTCGGGCGAGCAGTACTTC; cdr3_aa: CASSPSILGQSGEQYF
j_call: TRBJ1-3; d_call: .; v_call: TRBV18; clone_size: .; cdr3_nt: TGTGCCACCACCTTTGGGACACCCTCTGGAAACACCATATATTTT; cdr3_aa: CATTFGTPSGNTIYF
j_call: TRBJ2-2; d_call: .; v_call: TRBV24-1; clone_size: .; cdr3_nt: TGTGCCACCAGTGATGGCTACACCGGGGAGCTGTTTTTT; cdr3_aa: CATSDGYTGELFF
j_call: TRBJ2-7; d_call: TRBD2; v_call: TRBV12-3/TRBV12-4; clone_size: .; cdr3_nt: TGTGCCAGCAGTAGCTCAAGACTAGCCCTGATGGTATTC; cdr3_aa: CASSSSRLALMVF
j_call: TRBJ2-2; d_call: TRBD1; v_call: TRBV28; clone_size: .; cdr3_nt: TGTGCCAGCAGTTTGGACAGGGGGAGGGACACCGGGGAGCTGTTTTTT; cdr3_aa: CASSLDRGRDTGELFF
j_call: TRBJ1-1; d_call: .; v_call: TRBV9; clone_size: .; cdr3_nt: TGTGCCAGCAGCGTAACTAGTGTCACTGAAGCTTTCTTT; cdr3_aa: CASSVTSVTEAFF
j_call: TRBJ2-5; d_call: TRBD1; v_call: TRBV5-1; clone_size: .; cdr3_nt: TGCGCCAGCAGCTTGGATGCCTCAGGGGGCGGAGAGACCCAGTACTTC; cdr3_aa: CASSLDASGGGETQYF
j_call: TRBJ1-2; d_call: .; v_call: TRBV7-9; clone_size: .; cdr3_nt: TGTGCCAGCAGCCTACTTGGGAGGACCAACTATGGCTACACCTTC; cdr3_aa: CASSLLGRTNYGYTF
j_call: TRBJ2-3; d_call: TRBD2; v_call: TRBV7-9; clone_size: .; cdr3_nt: TGTGCCAGCAGCCTTGCGGGGGGGGCTGGGACAGATACGCAGTATTTT; cdr3_aa: CASSLAGGAGTDTQYF
j_call: TRBJ2-5; d_call: TRBD1; v_call: TRBV7-9; clone_size: .; cdr3_nt: TGTGCCAGCAGCTTAGTATCCGGGACAGGGCAAGAGACCCAGTACTTC; cdr3_aa: CASSLVSGTGQETQYF
j_call: TRBJ1-5; d_call: TRBD1; v_call: TRBV10-3; clone_size: .; cdr3_nt: TGTGCCATCAGTGCCTCTGGACAGGTCCAACAGCCCCAGCATTTT; cdr3_aa: CAISASGQVQQPQHF
j_call: TRBJ2-1; d_call: .; v_call: TRBV4-1; clone_size: .; cdr3_nt: TGCGCCAGCAGCCAACATGCTGGGCTGGACAATGAGCAGTTCTTC; cdr3_aa: CASSQHAGLDNEQFF
j_call: TRBJ1-2; d_call: .; v_call: TRBV28; clone_size: few; cdr3_nt: TGTGCCACCCCAAACCGCCAGGTTCTTAACTATGGCTACACCTTC; cdr3_aa: CATPNRQVLNYGYTF
j_call: TRBJ2-2; d_call: TRBD2; v_call: TRBV28; clone_size: .; cdr3_nt: TGTGCCAGCAGTGGGACTAGCGGTGGACGTACCGGGGAGCTGTTTTTT; cdr3_aa: CASSGTSGGRTGELFF
j_call: TRBJ2-5; d_call: .; v_call: TRBV5-1; clone_size: once; cdr3_nt: TGCGCCAGTAACAGGGATTCTGAGACCCAGTACTTC; cdr3_aa: CASNRDSETQYF
j_call: TRBJ1-5; d_call: .; v_call: TRBV2; clone_size: .; cdr3_nt: TGTGCCAGCAGTGACAGGGGAAGTCAGCCCCAGCATTTT; cdr3_aa: CASSDRGSQPQHF
j_call: TRBJ1-4; d_call: .; v_call: TRBV5-1; clone_size: .; cdr3_nt: TGCGCCAGCAGCTTGGGACGGGGGGAGGAAAAACTGTTTTTT; cdr3_aa: CASSLGRGEEKLFF
j_call: TRBJ2-2; d_call: .; v_call: TRBV6-5; clone_size: .; cdr3_nt: TGTGCCAGCAGTTACCGGGGGAGTTCCGGGGAGCTGTTTTTT; cdr3_aa: CASSYRGSSGELFF